The next 11 T cell receptor beta chains were all read from a single sample in a study of response to subunit inactivated influenza vaccine. TCRdb re-called the RT-PCR reads through MiXCR, storing one row per CDR3 protein. Of some 640,000 distinct CDR3 sequences in the sample, around 13% are singletons; the top ten hold 6.5% to 8.5%. Sequencing was performed on PBMCs from blood, taken around 14 days before vaccination. The receptors were sampled from a man aged 50 or older who received an inactivated influenza vaccine.

The rearrangement uses TRBV20-1 and TRBJ2-1, with D perhaps being TRBD1 or TRBD2 (5 bases each). V lost 6 bases to trimming and J lost 0 bases, with 12 bases between them. CDR3 size: 14 residues. The germline V gene has CDR1 DFQATT and CDR2 SNEGSKA (reference sequence). CDR3 sequence: CSAQGPSSYNEQFF. In DNA form, the CDR3 reads TGCAGTGCCCAGGGACCGAGCTCCTACAATGAGCAGTTCTTC.

A few counts support this clonotype. The V call is TRBV7-9, the J call TRBJ2-5; D remains unclear. This CDR3 comprises 13 residues. Germline V gene data show CDR1 as SEHNR and CDR2 as FQNEAQ (reference sequence). V was clipped by 5 bases and J by 5 bases, with 12 bases between them. The CDR3 DNA sequence: TGTGCCAGCAGCCTTGAAGTCGGGGAGACCCAGTACTTC. It specifies CASSLEVGETQYF.

This clonotype was counted many times. This chain uses TRBV28 with TRBJ2-7; 14 bases are a match to TRBD2. CDR3 size: 21 residues. V shed 3 bases and J 2 bases; nucleotides not matched to a gene: 18. Per the germline V gene, CDR1 is MDHEN and CDR2 is SYDVKM. The CDR3 region is CASSFPSRDSEGLAGAYEQYF. As DNA, the CDR3 is TGTGCCAGCAGTTTTCCCTCACGGGACAGCGAGGGACTAGCGGGAGCCTACGAGCAGTACTTC.

This clonotype was recorded a few times. The rearrangement joins TRBV5-1 to TRBJ2-1, with TRBD1 as a possible D gene (6 bases). CDR3 length: 14 amino acids. Germline V gene sequence: CDR1 SGHRS, CDR2 YFSETQ. V was trimmed by 0 bases and J by 8 bases, leaving 12 bases between them. The CDR3 DNA is TGCGCCAGCAGCTTGGGGGACATGAGGCATGAGCAGTTCTTC. As protein: CASSLGDMRHEQFF.

This chain connects TRBV6-2 or TRBV6-3 to TRBJ1-2; D is unclear. This CDR3 is built from 12 residues. V lost 2 bases and J lost 8, with 9 bases in between. From germline, CDR1 is MNHEY and CDR2 SVGEGT. The CDR3 spells CASSYGRGGYTF. CDR3 coding DNA: TGTGCCAGCAGTTACGGGCGTGGAGGCTACACCTTC.

In this sample, this clonotype turned up a few times. The J gene is TRBJ2-7, the V gene TRBV19; 7 bases match TRBD2. This CDR3 contains 15 residues. V was pared by 3 bases and J by 2 bases, with 7 bases of the junction left unmatched. Per germline, CDR1 LNHDA and CDR2 SQIVND (reference sequence). CDR3 region: CASSIASGPTYEQYF. CDR3 bases: TGTGCCAGTAGTATTGCTAGCGGACCGACCTACGAGCAGTACTTC.

This clonotype showed up just a few times. This chain links TRBV10-3 with TRBJ2-7; the match to TRBD1 covers 7 bases. The germline gives CDR1 ENHRY, CDR2 SYGVKD. J lost 3 bases, V lost 6 bases, and 14 bases had no gene match. The CDR3 is 16 residues long. CDR3 nucleotide sequence: TGTGCCATCAGGTCGGACAGGAGTTTGGGTTACTACGAGCAGTACTTC. Translated: CAIRSDRSLGYYEQYF.

The table lists this clonotype with many counts. The gene calls are TRBV5-1 and TRBJ1-2; D not resolved. Trimming took off 1 base at V and 6 bases at J, with 16 bases between the two ends. Germline-derived CDR1 and CDR2 are SGHRS and YFSETQ. The CDR3 has 15 amino acids. DNA of the CDR3: TGCGCCAGCAGCTTGCAACCGGCCTCCCAGGATGGCTACACCTTC. Residues: CASSLQPASQDGYTF. The entire variable domain, with the rest obtained from reference TRBV5-1 and TRBJ1-2, is as follows: KAGVTQTPRYLIKTRGQQVTLSCSPISGHRSVSWYQQTPGQGLQFLFEYFSETQRNKGNFPGRFSGRQFSNSRSEMNVSTLELGDSALYLCASSLQPASQDGYTFGSGTRLTVV.

The V and J genes are TRBV7-9 and TRBJ2-1; D gene ambiguous. This CDR3 spans 16 amino acids. The V and J ends lost 1 base and 2 bases respectively, with 12 bases between them. From germline, CDR1 is SEHNR and CDR2 FQNEAQ (reference sequence). CDR3 region: CASSLDPGLPYNEQFF. CDR3 bases: TGTGCCAGCAGCTTAGATCCGGGTCTTCCCTACAATGAGCAGTTCTTC.

CDR3 amino acids: CASSLSPGADTQYF. The CDR3 region has the DNA TGTGCCAGCAGTTTATCCCCGGGAGCAGATACGCAGTATTTT. This chain joins TRBV28 and TRBJ2-3; D is perhaps TRBD2 (6 bases). CDR3 size: 14 residues. Germline V lookup: CDR1 MDHEN, CDR2 SYDVKM. The V end was cut by 1 base, the J end by 4 bases, with 9 bases between.

The rearrangement joins TRBV5-5 to TRBJ2-5, with a weak D call TRBD2 (6 bases). Trimming cost V 2 bases and J 4 bases, with 12 bases left between them. The CDR3 is made up of 14 amino acids. CDR1 is SGHKS and CDR2 is YYEKEE in the germline V gene (reference sequence). Written as DNA, the CDR3 is TGTGCCAGCAGCTTCATGGAGGGTACAGAGACCCAGTACTTC. This sequence encodes CASSFMEGTETQYF.